Listed below are T cell receptor beta chains from one sample, sequenced in a study of sequential checkpoint blockade in melanoma. Using immunoSEQ multiplex PCR, the repertoire was profiled, and TCRdb retains in-frame clones only, with some absent. The table records approximately 4,500 clones, roughly 20% of them present only once. Sequenced material: tumor tissue (inferred from file names), taken from a patient given nivolumab and ipilimumab in sequence. The source is a human donor with melanoma. Both conserved end residues are part of each CDR3. The order of the fields is V gene, D gene, CDR3 protein. D genes are given only for firm matches.

v_call: TRBV28; d_call: TRBD1; cdr3_aa: CASSYDREEQYF
v_call: TRBV6-8; d_call: NA; cdr3_aa: CASTSGGQEGDYGYTF
v_call: TRBV6-8; d_call: TRBD1; cdr3_aa: CASSGDRGLGNTEAFF
v_call: TRBV11-3; d_call: NA; cdr3_aa: CASSLEGGVYEQFF
v_call: TRBV6-1; d_call: NA; cdr3_aa: CASSEAGASSSPGDF
v_call: TRBV19; d_call: NA; cdr3_aa: CASSIRPGSWEKLFF
v_call: TRBV6-8; d_call: NA; cdr3_aa: CASRTGMNTEAFF
v_call: TRBV6-8; d_call: TRBD1; cdr3_aa: CATNLGSGQKNSPLHF
v_call: TRBV5-1; d_call: NA; cdr3_aa: CASRHGNVRPAGELFF
v_call: TRBV23-1; d_call: TRBD1; cdr3_aa: CASSQSSLFGTEETQYF
v_call: TRBV9; d_call: NA; cdr3_aa: CASSPRTRDLYF
v_call: TRBV5-1; d_call: NA; cdr3_aa: CASSSGIYGTEAFF
v_call: TRBV6-8; d_call: TRBD2; cdr3_aa: CASSYGLVGEQFF
v_call: TRBV29-1; d_call: NA; cdr3_aa: CSVEVWQGETQYF
v_call: TRBV11-3; d_call: NA; cdr3_aa: CASSFAGGVYYGYTF